The entry that follows covers one TCR beta chain sequence. This entry is derived from a study of cytomegalovirus exposure and HLA in healthy donors. The CDR3 covers 16 residues. V was shortened by 2 bases and J by 5 bases, with 13 bases between the two germline ends. CDR1 MNHEY and CDR2 SMNVEV come from the germline V gene (reference sequence). The PCR used 60 Vbeta and 13 Jbeta primers. TCRdb's copy holds only in-frame clones and misses some; the assay was immunoSEQ multiplex PCR. The top ten hold just over 8.5% of the sample, which has around 100,000 clones, just under 70% seen once. The V and J genes are TRBV27 and TRBJ1-6, with a tentative D call TRBD1 (5 bases). The sample taken for sequencing was PBMCs. This TCR came from a man under 40 in good health and CMV-seropositive. The CDR3 DNA is TGTGCCAGCAGTTTAAACCCCCGGGGGAATAATTCACCCCTCCACTTT. This codes for CASSLNPRGNNSPLHF.